Listed here is a single TCR beta chain. Random hexamers were used to reverse transcribe the RNA input (roughly 0.5 to 1 ug). TCRdb reprocessed the immunoSEQ multiplex PCR reads via MiXCR and lists one record per CDR3 protein. The sample has roughly 170,000 distinct CDR3 sequences, about 93% seen once. The data were obtained in a study of CD8 T cells in Susac syndrome. Stable or active relapsing-remitting multiple sclerosis, untreated and meeting revised McDonald criteria, defined the controls. Germline values: CDR1 DFQATT, CDR2 SNEGSKA (reference sequence). V shed 3 bases and J shed 1 base, with 8 bases lying between them. This CDR3 is 13 amino acids long.

The chain recombines TRBV20-1 with TRBJ2-3, with no clear D. The origin of this receptor is a human donor with multiple sclerosis. The sample taken for sequencing was CD4+ T cells from PBMCs. CDR3 sequence reads: CSARRQGTDTQYF. Here the CDR3 DNA reads TGCAGTGCTAGGCGGCAGGGCACAGATACGCAGTATTTT.